The 22 T cell receptor beta chains below all came from one sample that was sequenced in a study of spatial heterogeneity in lung cancer. Noted time point: blood at routine non-recurrence follow-up after resection. Via MiXCR, TCRdb re-called the 5' RACE reads, giving one row per CDR3 protein. This sample carries about 11,000 distinct CDR3 sequences, roughly a tenth of them seen once, and the ten largest clones take about 34%. This specimen was PBMCs, taken at follow-up. These receptors were taken from a female donor with early-stage non-small cell lung cancer.

In its sample, this clonotype was seen many times. This sequence joins TRBV28 and TRBJ2-1; maybe TRBD1 (5 bases). CDR1 is MDHEN, CDR2 SYDVKM, per germline. The CDR3 extends over 15 amino acids. V dropped 3 bases and J dropped 0 bases, with 9 bases sitting between them. CDR3 bases: TGTGCCAGCAGTTTCGACAGTGGCTCCTACAATGAGCAGTTCTTC. Amino acids: CASSFDSGSYNEQFF.

This clonotype is medium-sized in the sample. V is TRBV4-3 and J is TRBJ2-2; 9 positions match TRBD2. J lost 3 bases, V lost 4 bases, and 3 bases had no gene match. The CDR3 is made up of 15 amino acids. The germline gives CDR1 LGHNA, CDR2 YSLEER. CDR3 protein: CASSLIAGDTGELFF. The CDR3 DNA follows: TGCGCCAGCAGCCTCATAGCGGGGGACACCGGGGAGCTGTTTTTT.

This clonotype was found many times. This rearrangement joins TRBV12-3 or TRBV12-4 to TRBJ1-5; D gene ambiguous. Trimming took off 2 bases at V and 7 bases at J, with 9 bases between the two ends. The CDR3 is 13 residues long. Here the CDR3 DNA reads TGTGCCAGCAGTTTATCGGCGGGGCAGCCCCAGCATTTT. This gives the protein CASSLSAGQPQHF.

In its sample, this clonotype was seen many times. The junction does not match germline at one end; this may be a read error. The J gene is TRBJ2-7, the V gene TRBV7-9; either TRBD1 or TRBD2 may fit D (6 bases each). CDR1 and CDR2 from the germline V gene are SEHNR and FQNEAQ (reference sequence). The CDR3 is 14 amino acids. The CDR3 DNA follows: TGTGCCAGCAGCTCGCGGGACACCTCCTACGAACAGTACTTC. Translated, it gives CASSSRDTSYEQYF.

This clonotype has ten or more counts. V usage is TRBV29-1 and J usage is TRBJ2-2, with a tentative D call TRBD2 (5 bases). The germline V gene has CDR1 SQVTM and CDR2 ANQGSEA. The CDR3 length is 12 residues. The CDR3 DNA follows: TGCGGCGGGTTTGAGCTAGCCGGGGAGCTGTTTTTT. Translation: CGGFELAGELFF.

This clonotype has a count of ten or more. This chain uses TRBV6-1 with TRBJ2-7; D gene uncertain. This CDR3 spans 14 amino acids. CDR1 is MNHNS and CDR2 is SASEGT in the germline V gene. Between the trimmed V and J ends, which lost 5 bases and 3 bases, there was a span of 14 bases. CDR3 loop: CASSPSGRGYEQYV. In DNA, the CDR3 is TGTGCCAGCAGTCCCTCGGGTCGTGGCTACGAGCAGTACGTC.

The chain employs TRBV7-6 and TRBJ2-7; 11 bases agree with TRBD2. The germline gives CDR1 SGHVS, CDR2 FNYEAQ. Germline trimming cut 5 bases from V and 7 bases from J; bases unmatched to any gene: 7. The CDR3 runs to 14 residues. The CDR3 nucleotides are TGTGCCAGCAGCCACCGGGCTAGCGGGGGGGAGCAGTACTTC. This codes for CASSHRASGGEQYF.

This clonotype was recorded at least ten times. V is TRBV5-6 and J is TRBJ2-1, with 11 positions matching TRBD2. CDR3 length equals 16 residues. The junction had 3 bases not matched to a gene; V was cut back by 3 bases and J by 1 base. Per germline, CDR1 SGHDT and CDR2 YYEEEE. The CDR3 loop is CASSSLAGGSYNEQFF. The CDR3 DNA follows: TGTGCCAGCAGCTCCCTAGCGGGGGGTTCCTACAATGAGCAGTTCTTC.

This clonotype was recorded at least ten times. The chain joins TRBV7-2 to TRBJ2-1; D unresolved. V dropped 1 base and J dropped 5 bases, with 12 bases sitting between them. Germline values: CDR1 SGHTA, CDR2 FQGNSA. The CDR3 length is 15 residues. CDR3 region: CASSLGLPPNNEQFF. CDR3 DNA sequence: TGTGCCAGCAGCTTAGGACTCCCCCCGAACAATGAGCAGTTCTTC.

This clonotype has a count of ten or more. This rearrangement joins TRBV7-9 to TRBJ2-7; 9 nucleotides align to TRBD1. The CDR3 loop spans 16 amino acids. The J segment lost 6 bases and the V segment lost 2 bases, leaving 11 bases of the junction unmatched. The V gene's germline CDR1 is SEHNR and CDR2 FQNEAQ (reference sequence). As DNA, the CDR3 is TGTGCCAGCAGCTTACCTACAGGGGGCGAAGAGGGCGAGCAGTACTTC. It yields the protein CASSLPTGGEEGEQYF.

This clonotype was seen ten or more times. The J gene is TRBJ2-1, the V gene TRBV14; D is uncertain. The ends were cut back, 7 bases at V and 7 bases at J, with 14 bases in the middle. The germline V gene encodes CDR1 SGHDN and CDR2 FVKESK. The length of the CDR3 is 13 residues. The CDR3 DNA follows: TGTGCCAGCAAGAGCGCCTACTCTAATGAGCAGTTCTTC. Protein product: CASKSAYSNEQFF. Full variable domain (missing parts from reference TRBV14 and TRBJ2-1): EAGVTQFPSHSVIEKGQTVTLRCDPISGHDNLYWYRRVMGKEIKFLLHFVKESKQDESGMPNNRFLAERTGGTYSTLKVQPAELEDSGVYFCASKSAYSNEQFFGPGTRLTVL.

This clonotype was detected ten times or more. This CDR3 reads CATGTSGKETQYF. The CDR3, as DNA: TGTGCCACCGGGACTAGCGGCAAAGAGACCCAGTACTTC. This chain uses TRBV24-1 with TRBJ2-5, with 11 positions matching TRBD2. The CDR3 totals 13 residues. Trimming cost V 9 bases and J 3 bases; bases outside gene matches: 2. Germline V gene sequence: CDR1 KGHDR, CDR2 SFDVKD.

CDR3 in DNA: TGTGCCAGCAGCTTAGGGGGGACAGGGGGCCAAGAGACCCAGTACTTC. The encoded protein is CASSLGGTGGQETQYF. V usage is TRBV7-2 and J usage is TRBJ2-5; 11 bases align to TRBD1. Germline V CDR1 and CDR2: SGHTA, FQGNSA. This CDR3 is built from 16 residues. J lost 1 base, V lost 1 base, and 2 bases had no gene match.

At least ten counts were recorded for this clonotype. The V call is TRBV28, the J call TRBJ2-4, with 10 bases that match TRBD1. The CDR3 sequence is 15 residues long. V lost 3 bases, J lost 7 bases, and 6 bases stayed unmatched. Germline V gene data show CDR1 as MDHEN and CDR2 as SYDVKM. Here the CDR3 reads CASSFGGQGRNIQYF. The CDR3 nucleotides read TGTGCCAGCAGTTTCGGGGGACAGGGGAGGAACATTCAGTACTTC.

This clonotype was counted at least ten times. The rearrangement links TRBV6-5 to TRBJ2-3; TRBD2 might be the D (6 bases). CDR3 length: 13 amino acids. With 2 bases removed from V and 4 bases from J, the gap between germline ends came to 7 bases. Germline V gene data show CDR1 as MNHEY and CDR2 as SVGAGI. DNA for the CDR3: TGTGCCAGCAGTTACAGGGAGGCAGATACGCAGTATTTT. It encodes CASSYREADTQYF.

This clonotype was seen many times. This chain joins TRBV28 and TRBJ1-6, with 9 nucleotides matching TRBD1. The ends lost 4 bases at V and 7 bases at J; junction bases unmatched: 8. The length of the CDR3 is 16 residues. Germline V CDR1 and CDR2: MDHEN, SYDVKM. The CDR3 nucleotides are TGTGCCAGCAGTTCCCCCGGGACAGGGTGGAATTCACCCCTCCACTTT. Translation gives CASSSPGTGWNSPLHF. The full variable domain, with the rest looked up from reference TRBV28 and TRBJ1-6, is DVKVTQSSRYLVKRTGEKVFLECVQDMDHENMFWYRQDPGLGLRLIYFSYDVKMKEKGDIPEGYSVSREKKERFSLILESASTNQTSMYLCASSSPGTGWNSPLHFGNGTRLTVT.

In this sample, this clonotype is medium-sized. The gene calls are TRBV28 and TRBJ2-7, with D tentatively TRBD2 (6 bases). This CDR3 is built from 13 residues. Germline loops: CDR1 MDHEN, CDR2 SYDVKM. V lost 5 bases to trimming and J lost 3 bases, with 11 bases between them. The CDR3 nucleotides are TGTGCCAGCAGTATTGGACTAAACTACGAGCAGTACGTC. This sequence encodes CASSIGLNYEQYV.

The rearrangement joins TRBV27 to TRBJ2-4; 11 bases agree with TRBD2. Looked up from germline, CDR1 is MNHEY and CDR2 is SMNVEV (reference sequence). This CDR3 is built from 16 residues. V lost 2 bases and J lost 4; bases outside the gene matches: 4. DNA for the CDR3: TGTGCCAGCAGTTTAGGGCGACTAGCGGGGAAAAACATTCAGTACTTC. It translates to CASSLGRLAGKNIQYF.

This clonotype was counted many times. The V gene is TRBV27, the J gene TRBJ2-1; 8 bases are shared with TRBD2. Germline CDR1 is MNHEY and CDR2 is SMNVEV (reference sequence). J was trimmed by 10 bases and V by 5 bases; bases with no gene match: 13. The CDR3 extends over 15 amino acids. The CDR3 here is CASSPGLVPNGEQFF. The CDR3 DNA is TGTGCCAGCAGTCCGGGACTAGTACCCAATGGCGAGCAGTTCTTC.

This clonotype was counted between two and nine times. The chain has TRBV2 and TRBJ1-1; no reliable D call. From germline, CDR1 is SNHLY and CDR2 FYNNEI. V lost 6 bases to trimming and J lost 9 bases, with 14 bases between them. The CDR3 has 12 amino acids. CDR3 residues: CASSVDGSKAFF. CDR3 sequence (DNA): TGTGCCAGCAGCGTCGACGGGTCCAAAGCTTTCTTT.

In its sample, this clonotype was seen many times. J is TRBJ2-1 and V is TRBV7-2; D perhaps matches TRBD2 (5 bases). Between the trimmed V and J ends, which lost 5 bases and 9 bases, there was a span of 11 bases. The CDR3 consists of 12 residues. Germline V gene sequence: CDR1 SGHTA, CDR2 FQGNSA. The CDR3 protein is CASSGYEGEQFF. DNA of the CDR3: TGTGCCAGCAGCGGGTATGAGGGTGAGCAGTTCTTC.

This clonotype has a count of ten or more. J is TRBJ2-5 and V is TRBV4-1; D might be TRBD2 (5 bases). The V gene lost 4 bases and the J gene lost 5 bases, with 11 bases spanning the gap. CDR1 MGHRA and CDR2 YSYEKL come from the germline V gene. The CDR3 sequence is 13 residues long. DNA for the CDR3: TGCGCCAGCAGCCGTTTAGCGACGGAGACCCAGTACTTC. Translation gives CASSRLATETQYF.